This is a list of T cell receptor beta chains from one sample in a study of T cell responses to AZD1222 COVID-19 vaccine. Some clones are missing from TCRdb's copy, which holds only in-frame ones; the method was immunoSEQ multiplex PCR. The sample yields about 97,000 clones, approximately 90% seen once. Sequenced material: peripheral blood, taken on day 0 of AZD1222 vaccination. The receptors derive from an adult in good health. The CDR3 runs from the conserved cysteine through the conserved F or W. Fields, in order: clone size, J gene, D gene, V gene, CDR3 DNA, CDR3 protein. D genes are given only for firm matches. Size values are once, few and many counts, or a class for expanded clones, and some rows have none.

abundance: .; j_gene: TRBJ2-2; d_gene: .; v_gene: TRBV9; CDR3nt: TGTGCCAGCAGCGCCTACTCGAACACCGGGGAGCTGTTTTTT; CDR3aa: CASSAYSNTGELFF
abundance: .; j_gene: TRBJ1-2; d_gene: .; v_gene: TRBV3-1/TRBV3-2; CDR3nt: TGTGCCAGCAGCCAAGATATGAGGGGCTATGGCTACACCTTC; CDR3aa: CASSQDMRGYGYTF
abundance: .; j_gene: TRBJ1-1; d_gene: .; v_gene: TRBV14; CDR3nt: TGTGCCAGCAGCCAAGACGCGGGACCCTGGAACACTGAAGCTTTCTTT; CDR3aa: CASSQDAGPWNTEAFF
abundance: once; j_gene: TRBJ2-6; d_gene: .; v_gene: TRBV12-5; CDR3nt: TGTGCTAGTGGTTTGCCTTCGGGGAGGGGGTCTGGGGCCAACGTCCTGACTTTC; CDR3aa: CASGLPSGRGSGANVLTF
abundance: .; j_gene: TRBJ2-4; d_gene: TRBD1; v_gene: TRBV18; CDR3nt: TGTGCCAGCTCACCACCACAGGGGCTAGCCAAAAACATTCAGTACTTC; CDR3aa: CASSPPQGLAKNIQYF
abundance: .; j_gene: TRBJ2-3; d_gene: TRBD2; v_gene: TRBV5-1; CDR3nt: TGCGCCAGCAGCTTGGTCCCTAGCGGGGGGGGCACAGATACGCAGTATTTT; CDR3aa: CASSLVPSGGGTDTQYF
abundance: .; j_gene: TRBJ2-6; d_gene: TRBD1; v_gene: TRBV6-5; CDR3nt: TGTGCCAGCACCGGACAGGGTTCTGGGGCCAACGTCCTGACTTTC; CDR3aa: CASTGQGSGANVLTF
abundance: once; j_gene: TRBJ1-4; d_gene: .; v_gene: TRBV18; CDR3nt: TGTGCCAGCTCACCGGCAGCAACTAATGAAAAACTGTTTTTT; CDR3aa: CASSPAATNEKLFF
abundance: few; j_gene: TRBJ2-7; d_gene: .; v_gene: TRBV7-6; CDR3nt: TGTGCCAGCAGCTCGGGAACCCGCGACGAGCAGTACTTC; CDR3aa: CASSSGTRDEQYF
abundance: .; j_gene: TRBJ2-2; d_gene: TRBD1; v_gene: TRBV7-2; CDR3nt: TGTGCCGGGACGACAGGGTACACCGGGGAGCTGTTTTTT; CDR3aa: CAGTTGYTGELFF
abundance: .; j_gene: TRBJ1-1; d_gene: .; v_gene: TRBV18; CDR3nt: TGTGCCAGCTCACCACTTCCCAGGAACACTGAAGCTTTCTTT; CDR3aa: CASSPLPRNTEAFF
abundance: .; j_gene: TRBJ2-7; d_gene: .; v_gene: TRBV12-3/TRBV12-4; CDR3nt: TGTGCCAGCAGTTCCGGGCGGGTAGCAGGGCAGTACTTC; CDR3aa: CASSSGRVAGQYF
abundance: .; j_gene: TRBJ2-3; d_gene: .; v_gene: TRBV13; CDR3nt: TGTGCCAGCAGCTTGTCGGTTAGCACAGATACGCAGTATTTT; CDR3aa: CASSLSVSTDTQYF
abundance: .; j_gene: TRBJ2-1; d_gene: TRBD2; v_gene: TRBV28; CDR3nt: TGTGCCAGCAGTTTATACGGGACTAGCGGGAGGGTGGATGAGCAGTTCTTC; CDR3aa: CASSLYGTSGRVDEQFF
abundance: .; j_gene: TRBJ1-5; d_gene: TRBD1; v_gene: TRBV3-1/TRBV3-2; CDR3nt: TGTGCCAGCAGCCGGGACAGGTCTAGCAATCAGCCCCAGCATTTT; CDR3aa: CASSRDRSSNQPQHF
abundance: .; j_gene: TRBJ2-1; d_gene: .; v_gene: TRBV12-5; CDR3nt: TGTGCTAGTGGCACCGGGACTTTCAGCTCCTACAATGAGCAGTTCTTC; CDR3aa: CASGTGTFSSYNEQFF
abundance: .; j_gene: TRBJ2-1; d_gene: TRBD2; v_gene: TRBV6-5; CDR3nt: TGTGCCAGCAGGGGTAGCGGGAGAGGCAATGAGCAGTTCTTC; CDR3aa: CASRGSGRGNEQFF
abundance: .; j_gene: TRBJ1-1; d_gene: TRBD1; v_gene: TRBV6-5; CDR3nt: TGTGCCAGCAGTTCAGGGGGGTTTGACACTGAAGCTTTCTTT; CDR3aa: CASSSGGFDTEAFF
abundance: .; j_gene: TRBJ2-7; d_gene: .; v_gene: TRBV2; CDR3nt: TGTGCCAGCAGTGAGTTGCCTCCTCACGAGCAGTACTTC; CDR3aa: CASSELPPHEQYF
abundance: .; j_gene: TRBJ2-7; d_gene: .; v_gene: TRBV7-3; CDR3nt: TGTGCCAGCAGCGCAGTACAGGGTTACGAGCAGTACTTC; CDR3aa: CASSAVQGYEQYF
abundance: .; j_gene: TRBJ2-5; d_gene: .; v_gene: TRBV29-1; CDR3nt: TGCAGCGCGCTTGCCCCCACGGCAGGGCAAGAGACCCAGTACTTC; CDR3aa: CSALAPTAGQETQYF
abundance: .; j_gene: TRBJ1-2; d_gene: .; v_gene: TRBV28; CDR3nt: TGTGCCAGCAGTCCCCCAGACCGTGACTATGGCTACACCTTC; CDR3aa: CASSPPDRDYGYTF
abundance: .; j_gene: TRBJ1-1; d_gene: .; v_gene: TRBV18; CDR3nt: TGTGCCAGCTCACCACCGGGCGGACTGAACACTGAAGCTTTCTTT; CDR3aa: CASSPPGGLNTEAFF
abundance: .; j_gene: TRBJ2-5; d_gene: TRBD2; v_gene: TRBV20-1; CDR3nt: TGCAGTGCTAGTCGGGGGGGAGAGACCCAGTACTTC; CDR3aa: CSASRGGETQYF
abundance: .; j_gene: TRBJ2-5; d_gene: .; v_gene: TRBV5-1; CDR3nt: TGCGCCAGCAGCTTGGGTTACGAAGGAACTCAGACCCAGTACTTC; CDR3aa: CASSLGYEGTQTQYF
abundance: .; j_gene: TRBJ1-1; d_gene: TRBD1; v_gene: TRBV7-3; CDR3nt: TGTGCCAGCAGCTTAATTGGGTACAGGGGGAATACCTTGAACACTGAAGCTTTCTTT; CDR3aa: CASSLIGYRGNTLNTEAFF
abundance: .; j_gene: TRBJ2-3; d_gene: TRBD2; v_gene: TRBV5-1; CDR3nt: TGCGCCAGCAGCTTGGCTATTCTAGCGGGAGGTATAGATACGCAGTATTTT; CDR3aa: CASSLAILAGGIDTQYF
abundance: few; j_gene: TRBJ1-5; d_gene: .; v_gene: TRBV6-5; CDR3nt: TGTGCCAGCAGTAAAAACAGGGCCCGTCAGCCCCAGCATTTT; CDR3aa: CASSKNRARQPQHF
abundance: .; j_gene: TRBJ2-3; d_gene: .; v_gene: TRBV11-3; CDR3nt: TGTGCCAGCAGCTTAGCTACATGGGGGGACAAACGCACAGATACGCAGTATTTT; CDR3aa: CASSLATWGDKRTDTQYF
abundance: .; j_gene: TRBJ2-7; d_gene: .; v_gene: TRBV30; CDR3nt: TGTGCCTGGAGTGTATCTGCCAGCGAGCAGTACTTC; CDR3aa: CAWSVSASEQYF
abundance: .; j_gene: TRBJ1-3; d_gene: .; v_gene: TRBV5-4; CDR3nt: TGTGCCAGCAGCTTGAGTGGGATGGGAGGAAACACCATATATTTT; CDR3aa: CASSLSGMGGNTIYF
abundance: .; j_gene: TRBJ1-2; d_gene: TRBD1; v_gene: TRBV7-2; CDR3nt: TGTGCCAGCAGGTCAAGACGGACAGGGGCCATGTCGCTCACCTTC; CDR3aa: CASRSRRTGAMSLTF
abundance: .; j_gene: TRBJ1-1; d_gene: .; v_gene: TRBV3-1/TRBV3-2; CDR3nt: TGTGCCAGCAGCCACGCTGGCTCCACTGAAGCTTTCTTT; CDR3aa: CASSHAGSTEAFF
abundance: .; j_gene: TRBJ1-5; d_gene: .; v_gene: TRBV28; CDR3nt: TGTGCCAGCAGTCCCCCCAGGGGGCCCCAGCATTTT; CDR3aa: CASSPPRGPQHF
abundance: few; j_gene: TRBJ2-2; d_gene: .; v_gene: TRBV6-6; CDR3nt: TGTGCCAGCAGTTACGGTGGGAGAAGAACCGGGGAGCTGTTTTTT; CDR3aa: CASSYGGRRTGELFF
abundance: .; j_gene: TRBJ1-2; d_gene: TRBD1; v_gene: TRBV9; CDR3nt: TGTGCCAGCAGTACCGGGACAGGGAACTATGGCTACACCTTC; CDR3aa: CASSTGTGNYGYTF
abundance: .; j_gene: TRBJ2-3; d_gene: TRBD2; v_gene: TRBV24-1; CDR3nt: TGTGCCACCAGTGACCCCGGGGGAGCGGGACGCACAGATACGCAGTATTTT; CDR3aa: CATSDPGGAGRTDTQYF
abundance: .; j_gene: TRBJ1-5; d_gene: .; v_gene: TRBV7-8; CDR3nt: TGTGCCAGCAGGGGAAATAATCAGCCCCAGCATTTT; CDR3aa: CASRGNNQPQHF
abundance: .; j_gene: TRBJ1-5; d_gene: .; v_gene: TRBV28; CDR3nt: TGTGCCAGCAAAACCCCTGGACCCAATCAGCCCCAGCATTTT; CDR3aa: CASKTPGPNQPQHF
abundance: .; j_gene: TRBJ1-2; d_gene: TRBD1; v_gene: TRBV24-1; CDR3nt: TGTGCCACCAGTGGGACGCCGGGACAGGGGGACTATGGCTACACCTTC; CDR3aa: CATSGTPGQGDYGYTF
abundance: .; j_gene: TRBJ1-2; d_gene: TRBD1; v_gene: TRBV9; CDR3nt: TGTGCCAGCAGCGTAGAAGCTCGACAGGGCGGTGGCTACACCTTC; CDR3aa: CASSVEARQGGGYTF
abundance: .; j_gene: TRBJ2-5; d_gene: TRBD2; v_gene: TRBV7-7; CDR3nt: TGTGCTAGCAGCCGACTTCCACTAGCGTCCCAAGAGACCCAGTACTTC; CDR3aa: CASSRLPLASQETQYF
abundance: .; j_gene: TRBJ1-2; d_gene: TRBD1; v_gene: TRBV6-5; CDR3nt: TGTGCCAGCAGCCTACGGACAGGGGTCGGCAACACCTTC; CDR3aa: CASSLRTGVGNTF
abundance: .; j_gene: TRBJ2-7; d_gene: TRBD2; v_gene: TRBV15; CDR3nt: TGTGCCACCAGCAGAGAGGGGATGGGGCTAGCGGGAGGCTACGAGCAGTACTTC; CDR3aa: CATSREGMGLAGGYEQYF
abundance: .; j_gene: TRBJ2-1; d_gene: TRBD2; v_gene: TRBV2; CDR3nt: TGTGCCAGCAGTGGCGGACTAGCGGGGGCCTACAATGAGCAGTTCTTC; CDR3aa: CASSGGLAGAYNEQFF
abundance: few; j_gene: TRBJ1-2; d_gene: TRBD1; v_gene: TRBV3-1/TRBV3-2; CDR3nt: TGTGCCAGCGGGACAGGGGGCGTCGACTATGGCTACACCTTC; CDR3aa: CASGTGGVDYGYTF
abundance: .; j_gene: TRBJ2-1; d_gene: .; v_gene: TRBV29-1; CDR3nt: TGCAGCGTGCCGCGGGGAGGGGGCAATGAGCAGTTCTTC; CDR3aa: CSVPRGGGNEQFF
abundance: .; j_gene: TRBJ2-1; d_gene: TRBD1; v_gene: TRBV2; CDR3nt: TGTGCCAGCAGTGAACAAGGGACAGGGCTCGATGAGCAGTTCTTC; CDR3aa: CASSEQGTGLDEQFF
abundance: once; j_gene: TRBJ2-2; d_gene: .; v_gene: TRBV18; CDR3nt: TGTGCCAGCTCACGGGAGCTCCAGAACACCGGGGAGCTGTTTTTT; CDR3aa: CASSRELQNTGELFF